These 30 T cell receptor beta chains were all obtained from the same sample, sequenced in a study of blood T cell repertoires in COVID-19 (dated by TCRdb to 2018 to 2020). The library was made by the immunoSEQ multiplex PCR assay. Sourced from immuneACCESS, this table was stored by TCRdb with only in-frame sequences that have V and J called. A share of the clones is absent; for the studies checked, an unresolved V gene accounts for under half, and the remainder has no known explanation. A total of a few hundred thousand clones appear in this sample, about 86% of them only once. The ten largest clonotypes hold 10% to 15% of the sample. The sample consisted of peripheral blood. All receptors derive from a woman in her 70s with COVID-19, enrolled during active disease.

The chain employs TRBV7-2 and TRBJ1-2; no clear D. Germline loops: CDR1 SGHTA, CDR2 FQGNSA. This CDR3 comprises 15 residues. V was pared by 0 bases and J by 6 bases, with 14 bases between. As DNA, the CDR3 is TGTGCCAGCAGCTTAGCCATCCAGGTCGCCGATGGCTACACCTTC. Translating it yields CASSLAIQVADGYTF. Combining the CDR3 with reference TRBV7-2 and TRBJ1-2 gives the whole variable domain GAGVSQSPSNKVTEKGKDVELRCDPISGHTALYWYRQSLGQGLEFLIYFQGNSAPDKSGLPSDRFSAERTGGSVSTLTIQRTQQEDSAVYLCASSLAIQVADGYTFGSGTRLTVV.

This clone was seen only once. The genes are TRBV21-1 and TRBJ1-1; the table's D call, TRBD1, was not checked against the DNA. TRBV21-1 counts as a pseudogene. This CDR3 is built from 16 residues. CDR3 sequence reads: CASPDRGRGWNTEAFF. CDR3 DNA sequence: TGTGCCAGCCCCGACAGGGGGCGGGGGTGGAACACTGAAGCTTTCTTT.

This clone has a single count. This rearrangement joins TRBV5-1 to TRBJ2-7, with TRBD1 matching over 11 bases. CDR3 length: 18 residues. Germline CDR1 reads SGHRS; CDR2 reads YFSETQ. The J segment lost 3 bases and the V segment lost 1 base, leaving 12 bases of the junction unmatched. The CDR3 region has the DNA TGCGCCAGCAGCTTGATTCCCCCTGGGGACAGGGGGGGCTACGAGCAGTACTTC. It yields the protein CASSLIPPGDRGGYEQYF.

The J gene is TRBJ2-2, the V gene TRBV6-5; a possible D gene is TRBD2 (7 bases). The V gene's germline CDR1 is MNHEY and CDR2 SVGAGI. Trimming shortened V by 2 bases and J by 3 bases, and 10 bases separated the two germline ends. CDR3 length: 15 residues. CDR3 sequence (DNA): TGTGCCAGCAGTTACAGGGGGGGCGACACCGGGGAGCTGTTTTTT. Encoded protein: CASSYRGGDTGELFF.

The CDR3 nucleotides read TGCAGCGTTGAACAGGGGGGCGGCTACGAGCAGTACTTC. Translating gives CSVEQGGGYEQYF. The V gene is TRBV29-1, the J gene TRBJ2-7; D is possibly TRBD1 (7 bases). The length of the CDR3 is 13 residues. Trimming pared 2 bases from V and 3 bases from J, leaving 11 bases between. In germline, CDR1 is SQVTM, CDR2 ANQGSEA.

The rearrangement uses TRBV6-5 and TRBJ1-1; TRBD1 matches 7 bases. This CDR3 region has 15 residues. Germline CDR1 and CDR2: MNHEY and SVGAGI. Trimming cost V 5 bases and J 5 bases; bases outside gene matches: 11. In DNA form, the CDR3 reads TGTGCCAGCAGTCACAGCGAGACAGGGAGAACTGAAGCTTTCTTT. It codes for CASSHSETGRTEAFF.

CDR3 protein: CASNWGGDRGNQPQHF. CDR3 coding DNA: TGTGCCAGTAACTGGGGTGGGGACAGGGGGAATCAGCCCCAGCATTTT. The chain has TRBV19 and TRBJ1-5, with 11 bases aligning to TRBD1. CDR3 length: 16 residues. Germline CDR1 LNHDA, CDR2 SQIVND (reference sequence). The J segment lost 4 bases and the V segment lost 7 bases, leaving 9 bases of the junction unmatched.

Here the CDR3 DNA reads TGCAGCGTTGAAGAGGGCCTCAGCGGCTACACCTTC. It yields the protein CSVEEGLSGYTF. The chain recombines TRBV29-1 with TRBJ1-2; unclear D gene. The CDR3 is 12 amino acids. V was shortened by 0 bases and J by 8 bases, with 10 bases between the two germline ends. The germline V gene encodes CDR1 SQVTM and CDR2 ANQGSEA.

The V call is TRBV7-7, the J call TRBJ2-5, with D possibly matching TRBD2 (6 bases). V lost 2 bases and J 0 bases, leaving 13 bases between the germline ends. The CDR3 has 16 residues. Germline lookup yields CDR1 SSHAT and CDR2 FNYEAQ (reference sequence). CDR3 residues: CASSLWASANQETQYF. Here the CDR3 DNA reads TGTGCCAGCAGCTTATGGGCTAGCGCCAACCAAGAGACCCAGTACTTC.

Here the CDR3 DNA reads TGTGCCAGCAACAGACAGGGGGCATTATACGAGCAGTACTTC. Encoded protein: CASNRQGALYEQYF. This chain uses TRBV27 with TRBJ2-7, with TRBD1 identical over 10 bases. Trimming at V came to 7 bases and at J to 4 bases, leaving 7 bases not matched to a gene. The CDR3 runs to 14 residues. The V gene's germline CDR1 is MNHEY and CDR2 SMNVEV (reference sequence).

The rearrangement links TRBV10-3 to TRBJ1-1, with a weak D call TRBD1 (5 bases). Trimming took 9 bases from V and 0 from J, leaving 14 bases between them. In germline, CDR1 is ENHRY, CDR2 SYGVKD. The CDR3 is made up of 14 amino acids. CDR3 protein: CAMAGGGMNTEAFF. Written as DNA, the CDR3 is TGTGCCATGGCGGGGGGAGGGATGAACACTGAAGCTTTCTTT.

The rearrangement uses TRBV14 and TRBJ1-2; D is possibly TRBD1 (6 bases). The ends were cut back, 1 base at V and 3 bases at J, with 9 bases in the middle. Germline V gene sequence: CDR1 SGHDN, CDR2 FVKESK. This CDR3 region has 14 residues. The CDR3 region has the DNA TGTGCCAGCAGCCAAGCAGGGGCCTACTATGGCTACACCTTC. Translating gives CASSQAGAYYGYTF.

The CDR3 spells CASSSGSGVSYNEQFF. The CDR3 bases are TGTGCCAGCAGCTCGGGAAGCGGGGTGTCCTACAATGAGCAGTTCTTC. The genes are TRBV7-2 and TRBJ2-1; 7 nucleotides align to TRBD2. The V and J ends lost 4 bases and 1 base, in that order; junction bases with no gene match: 7. The germline CDR1 and CDR2 sequences are SGHTA and FQGNSA. There are 16 residues in the CDR3. Full variable domain (remainder filled in from reference TRBV7-2 and TRBJ2-1): GAGVSQSPSNKVTEKGKDVELRCDPISGHTALYWYRQSLGQGLEFLIYFQGNSAPDKSGLPSDRFSAERTGGSVSTLTIQRTQQEDSAVYLCASSSGSGVSYNEQFFGPGTRLTVL.

CDR3 sequence: CASSSRTGGIYEQYF. Here the CDR3 DNA reads TGTGCCAGCAGTTCAAGGACAGGGGGAATATACGAGCAGTACTTC. The chain couples TRBV27 to TRBJ2-7; TRBD1 agrees at 10 bases. The ends lost 4 bases at V and 4 bases at J; junction bases unmatched: 7. The CDR3 runs 15 residues. CDR1 and CDR2 (germline): MNHEY, SMNVEV (reference sequence).

V is TRBV30 and J is TRBJ1-5; D ambiguous. This CDR3 comprises 12 residues. V was clipped by 2 bases and J by 5 bases, with 7 bases between them. Germline CDR1 and CDR2: GTSNPN and SVGIG (reference sequence). The CDR3 region is CAWSTTYQPQHF. The DNA for the CDR3 is TGTGCCTGGAGTACCACTTATCAGCCCCAGCATTTT.

This chain links TRBV2 with TRBJ1-2; TRBD1 matches 8 bases. Germline CDR1 reads SNHLY; CDR2 reads FYNNEI. The V gene end was trimmed by 7 bases and the J gene end by 3 bases; junction bases not matched to a gene: 1. There are 12 residues in the CDR3. The CDR3 DNA follows: TGTGCCAGCACGGGACAGGACTATGGCTACACCTTC. Amino acid sequence: CASTGQDYGYTF.

The chain has TRBV9 and TRBJ1-2, with 9 bases matching TRBD1. The germline V gene encodes CDR1 SGDLS and CDR2 YYNGEE. V trimming: 4 bases; J trimming: 4 bases; junction bases outside the gene matches: 11. The CDR3 spans 16 residues. CDR3 sequence (DNA): TGTGCCAGCAGCAAACAACAGGGGGCTGGGAGCTATGGCTACACCTTC. It yields the protein CASSKQQGAGSYGYTF.

This clone was observed once. The chain couples TRBV9 to TRBJ2-1, with 7 bases matching TRBD2. CDR3 size: 17 residues. The V segment lost 4 bases and the J segment 8 bases; nucleotides outside the gene matches: 18. Germline lookup yields CDR1 SGDLS and CDR2 YYNGEE. The CDR3 sequence is CASSSLGVGGKGYEQFF. CDR3 nucleotides: TGTGCCAGCAGCTCCCTAGGGGTGGGAGGGAAAGGTTATGAGCAGTTCTTC. The full variable domain, in which reference TRBV9 and TRBJ2-1 provide the parts outside the CDR3, is DSGVTQTPKHLITATGQRVTLRCSPRSGDLSVYWYQQSLDQGLQFLIQYYNGEERAKGNILERFSAQQFPDLHSELNLSSLELGDSALYFCASSSLGVGGKGYEQFFGPGTRLTVL.

CDR3 sequence: CASSPLLGETQYF. In DNA form, the CDR3 reads TGTGCCAGCAGCCCCCTCCTCGGGGAGACCCAGTACTTC. The chain has TRBV3-1 (or the pseudogene TRBV3-2) and TRBJ2-5; D not resolved. This CDR3 contains 13 residues. Trimming left V 4 bases short and J 5 bases short, with 11 bases between. CDR1 is LGHDT, CDR2 YNNKEL, per germline (reference sequence).

The CDR3 here is CAIARGRVETQYF. The CDR3 DNA reads TGTGCCATCGCCAGGGGGCGCGTAGAGACCCAGTACTTC. V gene TRBV6-5 combines with J gene TRBJ2-5; the match to TRBD1 covers 8 bases. Germline-derived CDR1 and CDR2 are MNHEY and SVGAGI. CDR3 size: 13 residues. Trimming at V came to 10 bases and at J to 4 bases, leaving 8 bases not matched to a gene.

The chain uses TRBV7-2 and TRBJ1-5; D is undetermined. CDR1 is SGHTA, CDR2 FQGNSA, per germline. CDR3 length: 17 residues. V was clipped by 5 bases and J by 0 bases, with 17 bases between them. Here the CDR3 DNA reads TGTGCCAGCAGCGGAGGAGAGAGCGTCTATAGCAATCAGCCCCAGCATTTT. Its protein product is CASSGGESVYSNQPQHF.

The chain carries TRBV3-1 (or the pseudogene TRBV3-2) and TRBJ1-2; no firm D call. Germline V gene lookup returns CDR1 LGHDT and CDR2 YNNKEL (reference sequence). There are 14 residues in the CDR3. V lost 0 bases and J 8 bases, leaving 13 bases between the germline ends. The CDR3 loop is CASSQDSGMGGYTF. CDR3 sequence (DNA): TGTGCCAGCAGCCAAGACTCCGGGATGGGGGGCTACACCTTC.

The chain joins TRBV30 to TRBJ1-6; no definite D call. The V gene lost 5 bases and the J gene lost 4 bases, with 6 bases spanning the gap. This CDR3 has 12 amino acids. From germline, CDR1 is GTSNPN and CDR2 SVGIG (reference sequence). The CDR3 DNA reads as TGTGCCTGGGGCCAGTATAATTCACCCCTCCACTTT. Amino acids: CAWGQYNSPLHF.

The CDR3 bases are TGCGCCAGCAGCTCGGGACAGGGATTACAGCCCCAGCATTTT. It codes for CASSSGQGLQPQHF. V usage is TRBV5-1 and J usage is TRBJ1-5; 9 bases are shared with TRBD1. CDR1 is SGHRS, CDR2 YFSETQ, per germline. There are 14 residues in the CDR3. V gave up 3 bases and J gave up 7 bases; unmatched junction bases: 5. Full variable domain (rest looked up from reference TRBV5-1 and TRBJ1-5): KAGVTQTPRYLIKTRGQQVTLSCSPISGHRSVSWYQQTPGQGLQFLFEYFSETQRNKGNFPGRFSGRQFSNSRSEMNVSTLELGDSALYLCASSSGQGLQPQHFGDGTRLSIL.

This clone was observed a single time. This rearrangement joins TRBV9 to TRBJ2-1; TRBD2 matches 8 bases. Trimming removed 3 bases from V and 0 bases from J; junction bases left unmatched: 5. The CDR3 consists of 16 residues. CDR1 is SGDLS, CDR2 YYNGEE, per germline. Here the CDR3 reads CASSASGSSSYNEQFF. As DNA, the CDR3 is TGTGCCAGCAGCGCTAGCGGGTCAAGCTCCTACAATGAGCAGTTCTTC.

The chain combines TRBV6-5 with TRBJ1-5; weak D call: TRBD1 (6 bases). The CDR3 extends over 14 amino acids. Trimming stripped 2 bases from V and 1 base from J, with 6 bases between. CDR1 is MNHEY and CDR2 is SVGAGI in the germline V gene. The CDR3: CASSYRGSNQPQHF. CDR3 sequence (DNA): TGTGCCAGCAGTTACAGGGGGAGCAATCAGCCCCAGCATTTT.

The chain employs TRBV13 and TRBJ2-3, with 11 nucleotides matching TRBD2. This CDR3 is 15 amino acids long. The germline CDR1 and CDR2 sequences are PRHDT and FYEKMQ (reference sequence). The junction had 3 bases not matched to a gene; V was cut back by 1 base and J by 6 bases. CDR3 bases: TGTGCCAGCAGCTTAGTAGCGGGGGGGTCGGATACGCAGTATTTT. This gives the protein CASSLVAGGSDTQYF.

J is TRBJ2-5 and V is TRBV14; tentatively, D is TRBD2 (7 bases). Looked up from germline, CDR1 is SGHDN and CDR2 is FVKESK. This CDR3 contains 13 residues. Trimming took off 4 bases at V and 13 bases at J, with 19 bases between the two ends. This CDR3 reads CASSPREIRGAYF. In DNA form, the CDR3 reads TGTGCCAGCAGCCCTCGCGAAATCCGGGGGGCGTACTTC.

V usage is TRBV28 and J usage is TRBJ1-3; D gene unclear. The CDR3 sequence is 16 residues long. Germline-derived CDR1 and CDR2 are MDHEN and SYDVKM. Between the trimmed V and J ends, which lost 3 bases and 0 bases, there was a span of 12 bases. CDR3 nucleotide sequence: TGTGCCAGCAGTTTGTGGGCAGTTAGCTCTGGAAACACCATATATTTT. It translates to CASSLWAVSSGNTIYF.

The table lists this clone with many counts. The chain couples TRBV28 to TRBJ2-5, with 7 bases aligning to TRBD1. Germline V CDR1 and CDR2: MDHEN, SYDVKM. The CDR3 is 16 amino acids. Germline trimming cut 6 bases from V and 0 bases from J; bases unmatched to any gene: 10. The DNA for the CDR3 is TGTGCCAGCAGCAGGCGGACAGGCACGTACCAAGAGACCCAGTACTTC. Protein sequence: CASSRRTGTYQETQYF.